This T cell receptor beta chain was recovered during a study of shared clonotypes between healthy human individuals. Several immunoSEQ 96-well plates shared each subset's DNA, each plate a replicate. In the study's own analysis: Junction-only sequences produced by ImmunoSEQ had no quality scores, so filtering differed. The table came from immunoSEQ multiplex PCR; TCRdb's copy has only in-frame clones and leaves some out. V and J calls and clone size are given by that table; D and trimming were obtained from the DNA. The table records 550,000 to 600,000 clones, around three quarters of them present only once. Findings and limits, study-wide: Clonotype sharing among donors, it was expected, would be affected by sequencing depth.

The unsorted samples had 70 million to 100 million PBMCs used for genomic DNA. This clone was detected a few times. Antigen unknown. The sample taken for sequencing was PBMCs. This TCR derives from a woman aged 40 to 50 in good health. Some clones in this sample may be carry-over from other donors' samples.

CDR3 nucleotides: TGCGCCAGCAGCTTGCGCTCACCTCGGGACTCCCACCAAGAGACCCAGTACTTC. Its protein is CASSLRSPRDSHQETQYF. This sequence joins TRBV5-1 and TRBJ2-5; tentatively, D is TRBD2 (6 bases). Trimming left V 1 base short and J 0 bases short, with 19 bases between. Germline CDR1 reads SGHRS; CDR2 reads YFSETQ. This CDR3 region has 18 residues.